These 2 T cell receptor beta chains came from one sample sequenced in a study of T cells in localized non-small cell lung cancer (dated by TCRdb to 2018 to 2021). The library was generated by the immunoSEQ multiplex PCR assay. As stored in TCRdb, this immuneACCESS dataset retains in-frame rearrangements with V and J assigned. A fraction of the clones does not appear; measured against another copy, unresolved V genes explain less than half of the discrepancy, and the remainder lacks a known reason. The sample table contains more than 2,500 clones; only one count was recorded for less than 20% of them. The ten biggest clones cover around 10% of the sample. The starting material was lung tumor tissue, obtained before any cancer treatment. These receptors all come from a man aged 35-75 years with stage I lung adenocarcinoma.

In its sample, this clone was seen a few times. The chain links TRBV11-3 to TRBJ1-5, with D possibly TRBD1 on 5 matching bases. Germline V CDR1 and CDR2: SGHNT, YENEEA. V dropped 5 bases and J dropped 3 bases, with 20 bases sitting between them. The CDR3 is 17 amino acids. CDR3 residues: CASSHGVGGWDNQPQHF. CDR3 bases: TGTGCCAGCAGCCATGGCGTGGGGGGTTGGGACAATCAGCCCCAGCATTTT.

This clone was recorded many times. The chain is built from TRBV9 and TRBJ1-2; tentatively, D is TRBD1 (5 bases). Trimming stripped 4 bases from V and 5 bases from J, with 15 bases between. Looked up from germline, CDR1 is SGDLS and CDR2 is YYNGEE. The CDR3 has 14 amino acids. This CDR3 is CASSSDGGAYGYTF. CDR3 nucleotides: TGTGCCAGCAGCTCCGACGGGGGTGCGTATGGCTACACCTTC.